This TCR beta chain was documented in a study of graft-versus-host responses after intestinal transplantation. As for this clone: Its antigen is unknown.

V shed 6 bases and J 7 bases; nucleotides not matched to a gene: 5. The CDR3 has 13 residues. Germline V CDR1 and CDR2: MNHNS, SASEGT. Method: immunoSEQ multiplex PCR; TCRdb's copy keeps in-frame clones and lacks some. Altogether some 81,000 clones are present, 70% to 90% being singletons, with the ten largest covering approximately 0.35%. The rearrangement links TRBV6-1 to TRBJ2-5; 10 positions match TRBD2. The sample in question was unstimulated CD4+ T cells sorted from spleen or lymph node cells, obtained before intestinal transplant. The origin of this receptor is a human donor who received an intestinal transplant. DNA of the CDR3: TGTGCCAGCAGGTCTAGCGGGGGAGGGACCCAGTACTTC. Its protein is CASRSSGGGTQYF.